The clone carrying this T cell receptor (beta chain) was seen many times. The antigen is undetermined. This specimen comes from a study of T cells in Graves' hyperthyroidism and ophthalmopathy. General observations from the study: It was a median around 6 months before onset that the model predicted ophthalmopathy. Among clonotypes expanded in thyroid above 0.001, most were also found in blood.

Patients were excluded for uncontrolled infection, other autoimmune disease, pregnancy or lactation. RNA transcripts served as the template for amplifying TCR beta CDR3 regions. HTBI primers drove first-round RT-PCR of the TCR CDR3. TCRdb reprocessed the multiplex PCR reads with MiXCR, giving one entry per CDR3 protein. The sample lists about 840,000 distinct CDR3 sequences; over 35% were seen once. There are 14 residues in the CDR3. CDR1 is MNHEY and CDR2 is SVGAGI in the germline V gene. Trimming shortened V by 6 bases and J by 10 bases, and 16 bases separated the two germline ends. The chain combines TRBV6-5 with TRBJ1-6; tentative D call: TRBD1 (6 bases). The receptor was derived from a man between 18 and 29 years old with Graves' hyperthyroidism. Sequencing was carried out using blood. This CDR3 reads CASSNRATRSPLHF. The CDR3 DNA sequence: TGTGCCAGCAGCAACAGGGCGACGCGCTCACCCCTCCACTTT.